This TCR beta chain derives from a study of blood T cell repertoires in COVID-19. Trimming removed 6 bases at V and 8 bases at J, with 13 bases between. The CDR3 totals 12 residues. Germline CDR1 reads SNHLY; CDR2 reads FYNNEI. Profiled with immunoSEQ multiplex PCR; TCRdb holds only in-frame clones, not every one. The sample includes approximately 100,000 clones, about 85% of them seen just once. The receptor's source is a woman in her seventies with active or convalescent COVID-19. The sequenced sample was peripheral blood. The chain uses TRBV2 and TRBJ1-2; a possible D gene is TRBD1 (5 bases). The CDR3 reads CASRPDSGGYTF. Here the CDR3 DNA reads TGTGCCAGCAGACCCGACAGTGGAGGCTACACCTTC.